Listed below are T cell receptor beta chains from one sample, sequenced in a study of memory CD8 T cells in hepatitis C reinfection. Produced via immunoSEQ multiplex PCR; TCRdb's table is partial and in-frame only. The top ten hold around 1.2% of the sample, which has 35,000 to 50,000 clones, approximately 87% seen once. Specimen: naive CD8+ T cells sorted from blood. These receptors were collected from a man aged 18 to 29 with hepatitis C virus infection. The CDR3 runs from the conserved cysteine through the conserved F or W. The order of the fields is CDR3 length, J gene, V gene, clone size, D gene, CDR3 DNA, CDR3 protein. A D gene is named only where the DNA matches it firmly. Expanded clones are given a class, and other clones once, few, many or no size at all.

14,TRBJ2-7,TRBV11-3,.,TRBD1,TGTGCCAGCAGCACCTCGGACAGGGGCTACGAGCAGTACTTC,CASSTSDRGYEQYF
16,TRBJ2-1,TRBV4-1,.,.,TGCGCCAGCAGCCAAGACCCAGGGGACGTTTACAATGAGCAGTTCTTC,CASSQDPGDVYNEQFF
18,TRBJ1-1,TRBV5-1,.,TRBD1,TGCGCCAGCAGCTTGACATGGGGGACAGGGGATGAGAACACTGAGGCTTTCTTT,CASSLTWGTGDENTEAFF
15,TRBJ2-7,TRBV9,once,.,TGTGCCAGCAGCCCTAGCGCCCGGGTATCCTACGAGCAGTACTTC,CASSPSARVSYEQYF
17,TRBJ2-7,TRBV5-1,.,TRBD2,TGCGCCAGCAGCTTTTGGGAGCGGGAGGCCCCCTCCTACGAGCAGTACTTC,CASSFWEREAPSYEQYF
13,TRBJ1-1,TRBV19,.,.,TGTGCCAGTAGCATATCGAGGACAGATGAAGCTTTCTTT,CASSISRTDEAFF
17,TRBJ2-1,TRBV9,.,TRBD1,TGTGCCAGCAGCGCCAGAAGGGACAGGGGACAGGACAATGAGCAGTTCTTC,CASSARRDRGQDNEQFF
17,TRBJ2-2,TRBV5-1,.,TRBD2,TGCGCCAGCAGCTTGGCCTTAGCGGGAGCAGGGACCGGGGAGCTGTTTTTT,CASSLALAGAGTGELFF
13,TRBJ1-1,TRBV28,.,.,TGTGCCAGCAGTTCGAGGGTGAACACTGAAGCTTTCTTT,CASSSRVNTEAFF
15,TRBJ1-3,TRBV7-9,.,.,TGTGCCAGCAGCCTTGCGCAGGGTGCAGGAAACACCATATATTTT,CASSLAQGAGNTIYF
11,TRBJ1-1,TRBV5-6,.,.,TGTGCCAGCAGCTTGGGGGGCGAAGCTTTCTTT,CASSLGGEAFF
15,TRBJ2-1,TRBV27,.,TRBD2,TGTGCCAGCAAACTAGCGGGAGGCTCCTACAATGAGCAGTTCTTC,CASKLAGGSYNEQFF
14,TRBJ1-2,TRBV2,.,TRBD1,TGTGCCAGCAGTACCGGGACAGGGGGCGATGGCTACACCTTC,CASSTGTGGDGYTF
13,TRBJ1-1,TRBV9,.,.,TGTGCCAGCAGCGTGGGGGGATACACTGAAGCTTTCTTT,CASSVGGYTEAFF
14,TRBJ2-5,TRBV11-2,.,.,TGTGCCAGCAGCCTGGGGGAGGCCCCCGGGGCCCAGTACTTC,CASSLGEAPGAQYF
15,TRBJ1-5,TRBV19,.,TRBD1,TGTGCCAGTAGTCAGACAGGGGGAAGCAATCAGCCCCAGCATTTT,CASSQTGGSNQPQHF
16,TRBJ2-5,TRBV6-1,few,.,TGTGCCAGCAGTGAAAGCTTGCCTATAGCCCAAGAGACCCAGTACTTC,CASSESLPIAQETQYF
12,TRBJ2-7,TRBV29-1,.,.,TGCAGCGTTGTGTGGAGATCGGACGAGCAGTACTTC,CSVVWRSDEQYF